The 32 T cell receptor beta chains given below trace back to one sample, sequenced in a study of type 1 regulatory T cells. These receptors' targets are unknown. One entry per CDR3 protein results from TCRdb running MiXCR on the reads. The table lists about 68,000 distinct CDR3 sequences, roughly three fifths of them singletons. The sequencing input was cultured T cells, either the whole culture or a sorted T cell fraction (not recorded which). Specified subset: Tr1-enriched cell product generated in vitro against host alloantigens. These receptors came from a human donor in good health.

This clonotype is a singleton in its sample. V usage is TRBV9 and J usage is TRBJ2-5; D call uncertain. The CDR3 extends over 15 amino acids. The V end was cut by 0 bases, the J end by 5 bases, with 14 bases between. Germline V gene sequence: CDR1 SGDLS, CDR2 YYNGEE. The DNA of the CDR3 is TGTGCCAGCAGCGTAGGTTTAGGGATTGTTGAGACCCAGTACTTC. Translation: CASSVGLGIVETQYF.

V usage is TRBV7-9 and J usage is TRBJ2-1, with TRBD1 matching 10 bases. The V and J ends lost 7 bases and 10 bases, in that order; junction bases with no gene match: 10. Germline V lookup: CDR1 SEHNR, CDR2 FQNEAQ (reference sequence). This CDR3 has 14 amino acids. The CDR3 protein is CASTNRDRGGEQFF. Written as DNA, the CDR3 is TGTGCCAGCACCAACCGGGACAGGGGTGGGGAGCAGTTCTTC. Complete variable domain (other parts from reference TRBV7-9 and TRBJ2-1): DTGVSQNPRHKITKRGQNVTFRCDPISEHNRLYWYRQTLGQGPEFLTYFQNEAQLEKSRLLSDRFSAERPKGSFSTLEIQRTEQGDSAMYLCASTNRDRGGEQFFGPGTRLTVL.

Comment on this clonotype: A clone one base away is much larger, so this may be a read error. The conserved phenylalanine or tryptophan is not found at the CDR3 terminus, so this likely reflects a read error. The V and J genes are TRBV5-1 and TRBJ2-5; 10 positions agree with TRBD2. In germline, CDR1 is SGHRS, CDR2 YFSETQ. Germline trimming cut 0 bases from V and 6 bases from J; bases unmatched to any gene: 8. The CDR3 has 16 residues. CDR3 sequence: CASSLGPAGGQKTQYI. The CDR3 region has the DNA TGCGCCAGCAGCTTGGGTCCAGCGGGAGGGCAGAAGACCCAGTACATC.

This rearrangement joins TRBV5-1 to TRBJ2-5, with 11 bases that match TRBD2. The CDR3 consists of 16 residues. Germline values: CDR1 SGHRS, CDR2 YFSETQ. The V gene end was trimmed by 3 bases and the J gene end by 2 bases; junction bases not matched to a gene: 6. The CDR3 spells CASSYGTSGFQETQYF. The CDR3 DNA is TGCGCCAGCAGCTACGGGACTAGCGGATTTCAAGAGACCCAGTACTTC. The variable domain in full, with the rest retrieved from reference TRBV5-1 and TRBJ2-5, is KAGVTQTPRYLIKTRGQQVTLSCSPISGHRSVSWYQQTPGQGLQFLFEYFSETQRNKGNFPGRFSGRQFSNSRSEMNVSTLELGDSALYLCASSYGTSGFQETQYFGPGTRLLVL.

This chain links TRBV20-1 with TRBJ2-5, with 11 bases fitting TRBD2. Germline V gene data show CDR1 as DFQATT and CDR2 as SNEGSKA (reference sequence). J was trimmed by 5 bases and V by 5 bases; bases with no gene match: 13. The CDR3 loop spans 16 amino acids. CDR3: CSAPGLAEILGETQYF. The DNA of the CDR3 is TGCAGTGCTCCGGGACTAGCGGAGATCTTGGGGGAGACCCAGTACTTC.

This clonotype was counted once. This chain uses TRBV5-1 with TRBJ1-3; D is undetermined. From germline, CDR1 is SGHRS and CDR2 YFSETQ. The CDR3 contains 16 residues. V lost 4 bases and J 3 bases, leaving 17 bases between the germline ends. DNA for the CDR3: TGCGCCAGCAGCACCAAACCCCAGGCGGGTGGAAACACCATATATTTT. This codes for CASSTKPQAGGNTIYF.

The chain links TRBV3-1 to TRBJ2-7; 10 nucleotides line up with TRBD2. The germline V gene encodes CDR1 LGHDT and CDR2 YNNKEL (reference sequence). The CDR3 totals 14 residues. V was pared by 5 bases and J by 3 bases, with 4 bases of the junction left unmatched. The CDR3 protein is CASSARLAGYEQYF. The CDR3 DNA reads TGTGCCAGCAGCGCGCGACTAGCGGGCTACGAGCAGTACTTC.

The CDR3 nucleotides are TGCGCCAGCAGAGGGGGGGCGGATACGCAGTATTTT. It encodes CASRGGADTQYF. The chain combines TRBV4-3 with TRBJ2-3; D perhaps matches TRBD2 (7 bases). The V gene's germline CDR1 is LGHNA and CDR2 YSLEER. V was clipped by 6 bases and J by 6 bases, with 10 bases between them. The CDR3 contains 12 residues.

The V gene is TRBV6-5, the J gene TRBJ2-2, with 7 positions matching TRBD2. V lost 5 bases to trimming and J lost 8 bases; unmatched junction nucleotides: 8. CDR3 size: 14 residues. From germline, CDR1 is MNHEY and CDR2 SVGAGI. Here the CDR3 reads CASSGLAAYGELFF. The DNA of the CDR3 is TGTGCCAGCAGTGGGCTAGCGGCCTATGGGGAGCTGTTTTTT.

The chain combines TRBV5-4 with TRBJ2-5; 9 bases map to TRBD2. Trimming took 0 bases from V and 5 from J; bases not matched to a gene: 5. This CDR3 has 15 amino acids. Germline CDR1 and CDR2: SGHNT and YYREEE (reference sequence). CDR3 sequence (DNA): TGTGCCAGCAGCTTGGAAGCGGGAGGTCGGGAGACCCAGTACTTC. It encodes CASSLEAGGRETQYF.

The rearrangement links TRBV5-1 to TRBJ2-3; D might be TRBD2 (5 bases). The CDR3 loop spans 13 amino acids. With 0 bases removed from V and 5 bases from J, the gap between germline ends came to 7 bases. In germline, CDR1 is SGHRS, CDR2 YFSETQ. The CDR3, as DNA: TGCGCCAGCAGCTTGGAAACTAGAGATACGCAGTATTTT. Amino acids: CASSLETRDTQYF.

This rearrangement joins TRBV2 to TRBJ1-1; TRBD1 might be the D (5 bases). This CDR3 has 14 residues. Between the trimmed V and J ends, which lost 1 base and 6 bases, there was a span of 12 bases. The germline V gene has CDR1 SNHLY and CDR2 FYNNEI. Here the CDR3 reads CASSEERGRAEAFF. In nucleotides, the CDR3 is TGTGCCAGCAGTGAAGAAAGGGGCAGGGCTGAAGCTTTCTTT. Full variable domain (rest looked up from reference TRBV2 and TRBJ1-1): EPEVTQTPSHQVTQMGQEVILRCVPISNHLYFYWYRQILGQKVEFLVSFYNNEISEKSEIFDDQFSVERPDGSNFTLKIRSTKLEDSAMYFCASSEERGRAEAFFGQGTRLTVV.

Written as DNA, the CDR3 is TGCAGTGCGGACCGGGACCGTCAGGCCGATACGCAGTATTTT. Residues: CSADRDRQADTQYF. The chain is built from TRBV20-1 and TRBJ2-3, with D perhaps assigned TRBD1 or TRBD2 (5 bases each). CDR3 length: 14 amino acids. Germline CDR1 is DFQATT and CDR2 is SNEGSKA (reference sequence). V lost 6 bases, J lost 6 bases, and 19 bases lay in between.

The chain has TRBV20-1 and TRBJ2-1, with 9 bases lining up with TRBD1. The junction had 22 bases not matched to a gene; V was cut back by 6 bases and J by 4 bases. CDR3 length: 19 residues. The germline gives CDR1 DFQATT, CDR2 SNEGSKA (reference sequence). This CDR3 is CSAPAPGQGISTAYNEQFF. In DNA, the CDR3 is TGCAGTGCACCCGCCCCGGGACAGGGTATCTCTACCGCGTACAATGAGCAGTTCTTC.

This clonotype was seen a few times. The chain links TRBV9 to TRBJ2-5; a possible D gene is TRBD2 (5 bases). Trimming stripped 2 bases from V and 0 bases from J, with 11 bases between. This CDR3 contains 15 residues. Germline loops: CDR1 SGDLS, CDR2 YYNGEE. CDR3 residues: CASSVLSGYQETQYF. CDR3 DNA: TGTGCCAGCAGCGTTCTCTCGGGGTACCAAGAGACCCAGTACTTC.

This clonotype was seen only a few times. The chain combines TRBV11-3 with TRBJ2-3, with D uncertain. This CDR3 contains 14 residues. V lost 0 bases and J 3 bases, leaving 7 bases between the germline ends. Germline loops: CDR1 SGHNT, CDR2 YENEEA. In DNA form, the CDR3 reads TGTGCCAGCAGCTTAGAAGGGATGACAGATACGCAGTATTTT. Translated: CASSLEGMTDTQYF. The full variable domain, with the rest looked up from reference TRBV11-3 and TRBJ2-3, is EAGVVQSPRYKIIEKKQPVAFWCNPISGHNTLYWYLQNLGQGPELLIRYENEEAVDDSQLPKDRFSAERLKGVDSTLKIQPAELGDSAVYLCASSLEGMTDTQYFGPGTRLTVL.

The sample holds a few counts of this clonotype. V and J are TRBV11-2 and TRBJ2-1; 10 bases line up with TRBD2. From germline, CDR1 is SGHAT and CDR2 FQNNGV. The CDR3 loop spans 15 amino acids. The V and J ends lost 2 bases and 8 bases, in that order; junction bases with no gene match: 6. CDR3: CASSLLAGGKHEQFF. CDR3 nucleotides: TGTGCCAGCAGCTTATTAGCGGGAGGAAAACATGAGCAGTTCTTC.

The CDR3 region has the DNA TGTGCCAGCAGCGTGATTACGGGAGGGCCCTACGAGCAGTACTTC. This translates into CASSVITGGPYEQYF. The chain recombines TRBV9 with TRBJ2-7, with 8 bases identical to TRBD2. Germline CDR1 reads SGDLS; CDR2 reads YYNGEE. The CDR3 extends over 15 amino acids. V was clipped by 2 bases and J by 2 bases; unmatched bases: 6.

This clonotype came up a few times. This chain uses TRBV5-6 with TRBJ1-6; D is possibly TRBD1 (6 bases). Germline V lookup: CDR1 SGHDT, CDR2 YYEEEE. The V end lost 2 bases, the J end lost 7 bases, and 13 bases lay between the germline ends. This CDR3 has 15 residues. Here the CDR3 reads CASSFSTGGNSPLHF. DNA of the CDR3: TGTGCCAGCAGCTTCTCTACCGGGGGCAATTCACCCCTCCACTTT.

This clonotype has only a few counts. The chain recombines TRBV19 with TRBJ1-2; 11 nucleotides agree with TRBD1. Germline values: CDR1 LNHDA, CDR2 SQIVND (reference sequence). The CDR3 loop spans 14 amino acids. J gave up 4 bases and V 9 bases, and 7 bases lay outside the gene matches. The CDR3 spells CASYGTGGPYGYTF. CDR3 DNA sequence: TGTGCCAGCTACGGGACAGGGGGACCCTATGGCTACACCTTC.

This chain uses TRBV5-1 with TRBJ2-5, with 9 positions matching TRBD1. The CDR3 runs 16 residues. The germline CDR1 and CDR2 sequences are SGHRS and YFSETQ. The J segment lost 2 bases and the V segment lost 1 base, leaving 6 bases of the junction unmatched. CDR3 sequence: CASSLLGTGRQETQYF. Here the CDR3 DNA reads TGCGCCAGCAGCTTGCTCGGGACAGGGAGACAAGAGACCCAGTACTTC.

This chain uses TRBV12-3 or TRBV12-4 with TRBJ2-7; 8 bases map to TRBD2. The CDR3 runs to 11 residues. The V and J ends lost 6 bases and 12 bases, in that order; junction bases with no gene match: 7. Here the CDR3 reads CASRNSGNRYF. The CDR3 DNA reads as TGTGCCAGCAGGAATAGCGGGAATCGGTACTTC.

The chain recombines TRBV9 with TRBJ2-3, with unresolved D. The V end was cut by 0 bases, the J end by 6 bases, with 5 bases between. The germline CDR1 and CDR2 sequences are SGDLS and YYNGEE. The length of the CDR3 is 12 residues. CDR3 sequence (DNA): TGTGCCAGCAGCGTAGATCGGGATACGCAGTATTTT. Protein product: CASSVDRDTQYF.

This clonotype was seen more than once but under ten times. V gene TRBV6-1 combines with J gene TRBJ1-5; 8 positions agree with TRBD1. The CDR3 is 15 residues long. Germline V gene lookup returns CDR1 MNHNS and CDR2 SASEGT. Trimming removed 6 bases from V and 7 bases from J; junction bases left unmatched: 11. CDR3 nucleotide sequence: TGTGCCAGCAGATTCGGCAGGGGGCTAATACAGCCCCAGCATTTT. Protein sequence: CASRFGRGLIQPQHF.

The J gene is TRBJ1-1, the V gene TRBV5-6; unclear D gene. With 4 bases removed from V and 2 bases from J, the gap between germline ends came to 9 bases. CDR1 SGHDT and CDR2 YYEEEE come from the germline V gene. This CDR3 has 13 amino acids. In DNA, the CDR3 is TGTGCCAGCAGCCGAGGAGCAAACACTGAAGCTTTCTTT. It specifies CASSRGANTEAFF. Full variable domain (rest looked up from reference TRBV5-6 and TRBJ1-1): DAGVTQSPTHLIKTRGQQVTLRCSPKSGHDTVSWYQQALGQGPQFIFQYYEEEERQRGNFPDRFSGHQFPNYSSELNVNALLLGDSALYLCASSRGANTEAFFGQGTRLTVV.

The J gene is TRBJ2-7, the V gene TRBV19; D is possibly TRBD2 (5 bases). The CDR3 contains 16 residues. Trimming took off 5 bases at V and 1 base at J, with 18 bases between the two ends. CDR1 LNHDA and CDR2 SQIVND come from the germline V gene (reference sequence). CDR3 amino acids: CASSLAGGTASYEQYF. The CDR3 region has the DNA TGTGCCAGTAGTCTTGCGGGCGGCACTGCTTCCTACGAGCAGTACTTC.

J is TRBJ2-3 and V is TRBV9; possible D gene TRBD2, 6 bases. Germline V gene data show CDR1 as SGDLS and CDR2 as YYNGEE. The germline V and J ends were trimmed by 3 bases and 8 bases, with 13 bases remaining between them. This CDR3 has 13 amino acids. In DNA, the CDR3 is TGTGCCAGCAGCGGCGGGACCCTCGGTACGCAGTATTTT. Protein: CASSGGTLGTQYF.

The chain uses TRBV7-9 and TRBJ1-2; no definite D call. Germline values: CDR1 SEHNR, CDR2 FQNEAQ (reference sequence). The CDR3 has 14 residues. V was pared by 3 bases and J by 0 bases, with 8 bases between. The CDR3 loop reads CASSFLLANYGYTF. The CDR3 DNA reads as TGTGCCAGCAGCTTCCTGTTAGCTAACTATGGCTACACCTTC. Full variable domain (missing parts from reference TRBV7-9 and TRBJ1-2): DTGVSQNPRHKITKRGQNVTFRCDPISEHNRLYWYRQTLGQGPEFLTYFQNEAQLEKSRLLSDRFSAERPKGSFSTLEIQRTEQGDSAMYLCASSFLLANYGYTFGSGTRLTVV.

The V call is TRBV10-2, the J call TRBJ2-7; D call uncertain. Germline V gives CDR1 WSHSY, CDR2 SAAADI. With 7 bases removed from V and 0 bases from J, the gap between germline ends came to 10 bases. The CDR3 sequence is 13 residues long. For the CDR3, the DNA is TGCGCCAGCACCTTGTCCGGCTCCTACGAGCAGTACTTC. It specifies CASTLSGSYEQYF.

This chain joins TRBV24-1 and TRBJ2-5; TRBD2 matches at 7 bases. J lost 1 base, V lost 4 bases, and 2 bases had no gene match. The germline CDR1 and CDR2 sequences are KGHDR and SFDVKD. The CDR3 has 14 residues. CDR3 amino acids: CATSERTSQETQYF. CDR3 DNA sequence: TGTGCCACCAGTGAACGGACTAGCCAAGAGACCCAGTACTTC.

This chain links TRBV7-9 with TRBJ2-1; 13 bases match TRBD2. Germline CDR1 SEHNR, CDR2 FQNEAQ (reference sequence). J gave up 2 bases and V 4 bases, and 2 bases lay outside the gene matches. This CDR3 has 16 amino acids. The CDR3 sequence: CASSSGLAGAYNEQFF. CDR3 nucleotides: TGTGCCAGCAGCTCCGGACTAGCGGGAGCCTACAATGAGCAGTTCTTC.

The V call is TRBV20-1, the J call TRBJ1-5, with TRBD1 identical over 7 bases. Germline V gives CDR1 DFQATT, CDR2 SNEGSKA (reference sequence). V dropped 4 bases and J dropped 4; count of bases not matched to a gene: 10. CDR3 size: 15 residues. The CDR3 DNA is TGCAGTGCTAAGGAGCTCCGGGACAGTAATCAGCCCCAGCATTTT. This encodes CSAKELRDSNQPQHF.